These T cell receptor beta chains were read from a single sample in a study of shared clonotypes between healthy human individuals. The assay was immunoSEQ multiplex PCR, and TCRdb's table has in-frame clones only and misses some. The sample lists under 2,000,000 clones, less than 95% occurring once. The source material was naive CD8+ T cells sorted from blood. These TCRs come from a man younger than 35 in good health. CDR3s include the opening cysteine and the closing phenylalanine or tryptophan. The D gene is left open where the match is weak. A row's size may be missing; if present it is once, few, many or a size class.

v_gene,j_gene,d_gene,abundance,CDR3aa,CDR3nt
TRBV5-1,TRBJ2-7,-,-,CASSLQGGYEQYF,TGCGCCAGCAGCTTACAGGGGGGGTACGAGCAGTACTTC
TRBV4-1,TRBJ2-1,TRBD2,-,CASSQEPGLAAGRHEQFF,TGCGCCAGCAGCCAGGAACCGGGACTAGCCGCGGGTAGGCATGAGCAGTTCTTC
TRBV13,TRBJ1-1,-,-,CASSLTGSNTEAFF,TGTGCCAGCAGCCTAACGGGCTCGAACACTGAAGCTTTCTTT
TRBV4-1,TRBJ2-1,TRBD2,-,CASSVEGLAGGPDGEQFF,TGCGCCAGCAGCGTAGAGGGACTAGCGGGAGGGCCGGATGGTGAGCAGTTCTTC
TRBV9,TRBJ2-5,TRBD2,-,CASSVGGLAGGYQETQYF,TGTGCCAGCAGCGTAGGGGGACTAGCGGGCGGCTACCAAGAGACCCAGTACTTC
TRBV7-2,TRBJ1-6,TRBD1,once,CASTITGGYSPLHF,TGTGCCAGCACCATCACAGGGGGATATTCACCCCTCCACTTT
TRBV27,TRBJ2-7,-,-,CASSLSGHPYEQYF,TGTGCCAGCAGTTTATCCGGACACCCCTACGAGCAGTACTTC
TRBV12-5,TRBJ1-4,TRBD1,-,CASGLGPGQGLTNEKLFF,TGTGCTAGTGGTTTGGGTCCGGGACAGGGCTTGACTAATGAAAAACTGTTTTTT
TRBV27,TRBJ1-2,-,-,CASSFPWGGYGYTF,TGTGCCAGCAGTTTCCCCTGGGGGGGCTATGGCTACACCTTC
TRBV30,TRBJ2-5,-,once,CAWNQGYQETQYF,TGTGCCTGGAATCAGGGATACCAAGAGACCCAGTACTTC
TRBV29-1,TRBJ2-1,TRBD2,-,CSALPEGLAGVNEQFF,TGCAGCGCCCTCCCTGAGGGACTAGCGGGGGTAAATGAGCAGTTCTTC
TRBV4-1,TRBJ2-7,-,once,CASSQVGGSYEQYF,TGCGCCAGCAGCCAAGTCGGGGGCTCCTACGAGCAGTACTTC
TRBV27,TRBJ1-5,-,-,CASSSLSNQPQHF,TGTGCCAGCAGTTCGCTTAGCAATCAGCCCCAGCATTTT
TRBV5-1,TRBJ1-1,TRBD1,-,CASSYSGQGLNTEAFF,TGCGCCAGCAGCTATTCCGGACAGGGACTGAACACTGAAGCTTTCTTT
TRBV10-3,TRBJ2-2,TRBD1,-,CAISAETGKTGELFF,TGTGCCATCAGTGCGGAGACAGGGAAGACCGGGGAGCTGTTTTTT
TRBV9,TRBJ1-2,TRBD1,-,CASSDPGGNNYGYTF,TGTGCCAGCAGCGATCCAGGGGGGAATAACTATGGCTACACCTTC
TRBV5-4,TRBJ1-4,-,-,CASSLIGPTNEKLFF,TGTGCCAGCAGCTTAATTGGGCCAACTAATGAAAAACTGTTTTTT
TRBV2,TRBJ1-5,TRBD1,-,CASSYGTGGYQPQHF,TGTGCCAGCAGTTACGGGACAGGGGGTTATCAGCCCCAGCATTTT
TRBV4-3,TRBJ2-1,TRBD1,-,CASSQQQGPAQGEQFF,TGCGCCAGCAGCCAACAACAGGGGCCTGCTCAAGGGGAGCAGTTCTTC
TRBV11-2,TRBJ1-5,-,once,CASSLDNTHQPQHF,TGTGCCAGCAGCTTAGACAACACGCATCAGCCCCAGCATTTT
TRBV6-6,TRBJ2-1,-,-,CASSLGREQFF,TGTGCCAGCAGCTTAGGGAGGGAGCAGTTCTTC
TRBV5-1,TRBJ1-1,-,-,CASSLVGAVGYTEAFF,TGCGCCAGCAGCTTGGTGGGGGCGGTGGGGTACACTGAAGCTTTCTTT
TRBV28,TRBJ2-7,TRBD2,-,CASSIDIAGGYEQYF,TGTGCCAGCAGCATCGATATAGCGGGGGGATACGAGCAGTACTTC
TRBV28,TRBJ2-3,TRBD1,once,CASSLSLDRADTQYF,TGTGCCAGCAGTTTAAGCCTCGACAGGGCAGATACGCAGTATTTT
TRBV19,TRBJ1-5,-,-,CASSMGAGYNQPQHF,TGTGCCAGTAGTATGGGTGCAGGGTATAATCAGCCCCAGCATTTT
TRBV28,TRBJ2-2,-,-,CASMEVGELFF,TGTGCCAGCATGGAGGTCGGGGAGCTGTTTTTT
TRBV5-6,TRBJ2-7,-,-,CASSLTHEQYF,TGTGCCAGCAGCTTAACTCACGAGCAGTACTTC
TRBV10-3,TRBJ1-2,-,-,CAISEGHAGYGYTF,TGTGCCATCAGTGAGGGTCACGCGGGCTATGGCTACACCTTC
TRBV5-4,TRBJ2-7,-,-,CASSSGPPGEQYF,TGTGCCAGCAGCTCGGGACCCCCGGGGGAGCAGTACTTC
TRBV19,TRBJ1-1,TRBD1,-,CASSDRASNTEAFF,TGTGCCAGTAGTGACAGGGCCTCGAACACTGAAGCTTTCTTT
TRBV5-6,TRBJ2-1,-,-,CASSLGTINEQFF,TGTGCCAGCAGCTTGGGGACGATCAATGAGCAGTTCTTC
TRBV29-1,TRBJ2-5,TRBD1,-,CSVRTGGVGETQYF,TGCAGCGTCCGGACAGGGGGCGTAGGAGAGACCCAGTACTTC
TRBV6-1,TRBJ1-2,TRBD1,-,CASSVRDSGPLPYGYTF,TGTGCCAGCAGTGTCCGGGACAGTGGCCCACTTCCCTATGGCTACACCTTC
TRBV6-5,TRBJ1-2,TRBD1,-,CASSNGQGNYYGYTF,TGTGCCAGCAGTAATGGACAGGGGAATTACTATGGCTACACCTTC
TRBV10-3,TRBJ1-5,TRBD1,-,CAISESRDRGLYQPQHF,TGTGCCATCAGTGAGTCCCGTGACAGGGGCTTATATCAGCCCCAGCATTTT
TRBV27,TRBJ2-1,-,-,CASSTAPAGLGEQFF,TGTGCCAGCAGTACCGCCCCCGCAGGCCTCGGTGAGCAGTTCTTC
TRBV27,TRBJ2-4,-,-,CASSPSPLAKNIQYF,TGTGCCAGCAGTCCCTCCCCTCTGGCCAAAAACATTCAGTACTTC
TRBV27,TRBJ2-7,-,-,CASSLLGEGDEQYF,TGTGCCAGCAGTTTGCTGGGGGAGGGGGACGAGCAGTACTTC
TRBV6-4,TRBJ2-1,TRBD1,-,CASRVPGQGYNEQFF,TGTGCCAGCAGGGTCCCGGGACAGGGATACAATGAGCAGTTCTTC
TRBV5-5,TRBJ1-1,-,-,CASSLVGDSLNTEAFF,TGTGCCAGCAGCTTGGTAGGTGATAGTCTGAACACTGAAGCTTTCTTT
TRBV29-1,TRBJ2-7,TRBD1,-,CSVLGTGEYYEQYF,TGCAGCGTACTTGGGACAGGGGAGTACTACGAGCAGTACTTC
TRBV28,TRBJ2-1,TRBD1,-,CASSSQPGQEQFF,TGTGCCAGCAGTTCACAACCGGGACAGGAGCAGTTCTTC
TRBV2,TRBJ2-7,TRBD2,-,CASSPVGLSGSSYEQYF,TGTGCCAGCAGCCCAGTAGGCCTAAGCGGGAGCTCCTACGAGCAGTACTTC
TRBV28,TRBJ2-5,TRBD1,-,CASSLRDRGQETQYF,TGTGCCAGCAGTTTAAGGGACAGGGGGCAAGAGACCCAGTACTTC
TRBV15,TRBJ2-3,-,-,CATSRSEADTQYF,TGTGCCACCAGCAGATCGGAGGCAGATACGCAGTATTTT
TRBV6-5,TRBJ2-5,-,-,CASSKTTGDQETQYF,TGTGCCAGCAGTAAGACGACAGGTGACCAAGAGACCCAGTACTTC
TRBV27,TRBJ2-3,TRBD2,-,CASSLRSGGAPDTQYF,TGTGCCAGCAGTTTACGTAGCGGGGGGGCCCCAGATACGCAGTATTTT
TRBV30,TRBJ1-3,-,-,CAWRTTGNTIYF,TGTGCCTGGAGGACAACTGGAAACACCATATATTTT
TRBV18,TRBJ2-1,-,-,CASSPSQGVHEQFF,TGTGCCAGCTCACCATCACAGGGAGTCCATGAGCAGTTCTTC
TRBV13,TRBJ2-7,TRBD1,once,CASSMGQGAGSYEQYF,TGTGCCAGCAGCATGGGACAGGGGGCCGGATCCTACGAGCAGTACTTC
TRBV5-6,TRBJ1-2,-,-,CASSLAGQERRGYTF,TGTGCCAGCAGCTTGGCTGGCCAGGAGCGAAGAGGCTACACCTTC
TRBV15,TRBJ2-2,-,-,CATSRPIRDGYTGELFF,TGTGCCACCAGCAGACCAATAAGGGACGGGTACACCGGGGAGCTGTTTTTT
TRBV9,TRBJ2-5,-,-,CASSVVGGASQETQYF,TGTGCCAGCAGCGTAGTCGGGGGCGCATCCCAAGAGACCCAGTACTTC
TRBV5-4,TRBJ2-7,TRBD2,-,CASSLGRGSSYEQYF,TGTGCCAGCAGCTTGGGGCGGGGGAGTTCCTACGAGCAGTACTTC
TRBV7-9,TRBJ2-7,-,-,CASSDQGVSYEQYF,TGTGCCAGCAGCGACCAGGGCGTCTCCTACGAGCAGTACTTC
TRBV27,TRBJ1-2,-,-,CASSLSPTYGYTF,TGTGCCAGCAGTTTAAGTCCGACATATGGCTACACCTTC